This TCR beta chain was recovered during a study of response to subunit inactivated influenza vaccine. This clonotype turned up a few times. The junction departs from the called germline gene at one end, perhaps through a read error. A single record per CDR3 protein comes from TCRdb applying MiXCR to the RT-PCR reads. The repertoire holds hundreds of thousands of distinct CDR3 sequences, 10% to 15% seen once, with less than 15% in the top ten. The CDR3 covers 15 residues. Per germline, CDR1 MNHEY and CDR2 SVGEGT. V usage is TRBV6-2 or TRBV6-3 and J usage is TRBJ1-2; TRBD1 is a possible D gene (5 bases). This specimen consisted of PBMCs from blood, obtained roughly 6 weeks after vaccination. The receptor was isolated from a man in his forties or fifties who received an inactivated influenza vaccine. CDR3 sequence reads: CASSYSDSPYYGYTF. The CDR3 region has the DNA TGTGCCAGCAGCTACTCCGACAGCCCCTATTATGGCTACACCTTC.